This T cell receptor (beta chain) was captured in a study of T cells in Graves' hyperthyroidism and ophthalmopathy. The wider study: The authors collected peripheral blood at initial diagnosis, before any treatment.

The CDR3 has 13 residues. The germline V gene has CDR1 MNHNS and CDR2 SASEGT. Trimming removed 2 bases from V and 5 bases from J, with 9 bases in between. This clonotype appeared a few times. Diagnosis relied on clinical symptoms, serum thyroxine and TRAb, thyroid ultrasound and orbital computed tomography. Amplified TCR beta CDR3 regions came from RNA transcripts. TCR CDR3 underwent first-round RT-PCR with the HTBI primer set. TCRdb ran MiXCR on the multiplex PCR reads and lists one entry per CDR3 protein. This sample has around 700,000 distinct CDR3 sequences, with around a sixth found just once. V usage is TRBV6-1 and J usage is TRBJ1-2; D is uncertain. The sequence came from a woman between 45 and 65 years old with Graves' hyperthyroidism that later progressed to Graves' ophthalmopathy. The sequencing input was blood. The CDR3 DNA reads TGTGCCAGCAGTGAATCCCTAAGATATGGCTACACCTTC. Translation gives CASSESLRYGYTF.